Listed below are T cell receptor beta chains from one sample, sequenced in a study of breast tumors, draining lymph nodes, adjacent tissues. TCRdb re-called the multiplex PCR reads through MiXCR, storing one row per CDR3 protein. The sample carries around 230,000 distinct CDR3 sequences, 34% recorded once. The material sequenced was axillary lymph node tissue. The receptors were sampled from a female donor with breast cancer. Some clones in this sample may be carry-over from other donors' samples. Each CDR3 is given with its conserved first and last residue. The D gene is left open where the match is weak. The size entry is marked missing in some rows and otherwise reads once, few, many or a size class.

d_gene	abundance	v_gene	j_gene	CDR3aa	CDR3nt
.	.	TRBV11-2	TRBJ2-3	CASSPGGTTDTQYF	TGTGCCAGCAGCCCAGGGGGGACCACAGATACGCAGTATTTT
.	many	TRBV11-2	TRBJ2-5	CASSLDRGREETQYF	TGTGCCAGCAGCTTAGATCGCGGCAGGGAGGAGACCCAGTACTTC
.	few	TRBV27	TRBJ1-2	CASSRYAQNYGYTF	TGTGCCAGCAGCCGCTATGCTCAGAACTATGGCTACACCTTC
TRBD2	many	TRBV11-3	TRBJ2-1	CASSSTSANEQFF	TGTGCCAGCTCTTCTACTAGCGCAAATGAGCAGTTCTTC
.	many	TRBV2	TRBJ2-3	CASKLGAGQDTQYF	TGTGCCAGCAAACTAGGAGCGGGCCAAGATACGCAGTATTTT
TRBD1	many	TRBV2	TRBJ1-5	CASSETDRDNQPQHF	TGTGCCAGCAGCGAGACGGACAGGGACAATCAGCCCCAGCATTTT
TRBD2	.	TRBV7-2	TRBJ2-5	CASSPGAGVVETQYF	TGTGCCAGCAGCCCCGGGGCGGGGGTTGTGGAGACCCAGTACTTC
.	.	TRBV7-3	TRBJ2-3	CASSLTGAGGDTQYF	TGTGCCAGCAGCTTGACAGGGGCGGGAGGCGATACGCAGTATTTT
.	.	TRBV18	TRBJ2-3	CASLRTKEDTQYF	TGTGCCAGCTTACGGACCAAAGAAGATACGCAGTATTTT
.	many	TRBV7-7	TRBJ2-3	CASSLGVSTDTQYF	TGTGCTAGCAGCTTAGGCGTCAGCACAGATACGCAGTATTTT
TRBD2	.	TRBV6-1	TRBJ2-1	CASRMTSGMEQFF	TGTGCCAGCCGAATGACTAGCGGGATGGAGCAGTTCTTC
.	many	TRBV7-3	TRBJ2-3	CASSLVRAESADTQYF	TGTGCCAGCAGCTTAGTCCGTGCGGAAAGCGCAGATACGCAGTATTTT
TRBD1	many	TRBV20-1	TRBJ1-4	CSARRPGGPLEKLFF	TGCAGTGCTAGGAGACCAGGGGGCCCTCTTGAAAAACTGTTTTTT
TRBD1	many	TRBV2	TRBJ1-4	CASARDRGTNEKLFF	TGTGCCAGCGCCCGCGACAGGGGGACTAATGAAAAACTGTTTTTT
.	.	TRBV7-6	TRBJ2-7	CASSPAVLIMDAPYEQYF	TGTGCCAGCAGCCCTGCAGTGCTCATAATGGACGCCCCCTACGAGCAGTACTTC
TRBD2	many	TRBV9	TRBJ2-7	CASSVDGGRTYEQYF	TGTGCCAGCAGCGTAGATGGCGGGAGAACGTACGAGCAGTACTTC
TRBD1	many	TRBV20-1	TRBJ2-6	CSALDRIRSGANVLTF	TGCAGTGCCCTGGACAGGATCCGGTCTGGGGCCAACGTCCTGACTTTC
TRBD1	.	TRBV7-8	TRBJ1-1	CASSRAGTGGTEAFF	TGTGCCAGCAGCCGGGCCGGGACAGGGGGCACTGAAGCTTTCTTT
TRBD2	few	TRBV7-8	TRBJ2-3	CASSKTSGADTQYF	TGTGCCAGCAGCAAGACTAGCGGGGCAGATACGCAGTATTTT
TRBD1	many	TRBV14	TRBJ1-3	CASSRTGGIGNTIYF	TGTGCCAGCAGTCGTACAGGGGGCATTGGAAACACCATATATTTT
.	many	TRBV5-6	TRBJ2-1	CASSLLDLSYNEQFF	TGTGCCAGCAGCTTACTCGACCTCTCCTACAATGAGCAGTTCTTC
.	once	TRBV5-1	TRBJ2-3	CASSFQPGADTQYF	TGCGCCAGCAGCTTTCAACCCGGCGCAGATACGCAGTATTTT
.	many	TRBV6-5	TRBJ2-7	CASSLGAGHGSSYEQYF	TGTGCCAGCAGTTTAGGAGCGGGACATGGGAGCTCCTACGAGCAGTACTTC
.	.	TRBV7-8	TRBJ1-1	CASSPDRRNTEAFF	TGTGCCAGCAGCCCCGACAGGCGGAACACTGAAGCTTTCTTT
.	.	TRBV6-2/TRBV6-3	TRBJ2-7	CASSHSWRMDYEQYF	TGTGCCAGCAGTCACTCCTGGCGGATGGACTACGAGCAGTACTTC
.	many	TRBV10-3	TRBJ1-6	CAISDLGQDNSPLHF	TGTGCCATCAGTGATTTAGGCCAAGATAATTCACCCCTCCACTTT
.	many	TRBV12-3/TRBV12-4	TRBJ1-5	CASSLKAVNQPQHF	TGTGCCAGCAGTTTAAAGGCAGTCAATCAGCCCCAGCATTTT
.	many	TRBV20-1	TRBJ2-5	CSARGGGGTETQYF	TGCAGTGCTAGAGGAGGGGGAGGGACAGAGACCCAGTACTTC
.	many	TRBV11-2	TRBJ1-2	CASSLDGASGGYTF	TGTGCCAGCAGCTTAGATGGGGCGTCCGGTGGCTACACCTTC
.	.	TRBV20-1	TRBJ2-3	CSARDPLGDTQYF	TGCAGTGCTAGAGATCCCCTTGGAGATACGCAGTATTTT
.	many	TRBV19	TRBJ2-5	CASSIRDQETQYF	TGTGCCAGTAGTATACGGGACCAAGAGACCCAGTACTTC
.	many	TRBV30	TRBJ1-5	CAWSEYRAGQPQHF	TGTGCCTGGAGTGAATACAGGGCAGGACAGCCCCAGCATTTT
.	many	TRBV19	TRBJ2-1	CASSVLDSLSSYNEQFF	TGTGCCAGTAGTGTACTAGATTCACTTAGCTCCTACAATGAGCAGTTCTTC
.	many	TRBV7-9	TRBJ2-2	CASSPTGTGATGELFF	TGTGCCAGCAGCCCTACAGGGACTGGGGCCACCGGGGAGCTGTTTTTT
.	many	TRBV20-1	TRBJ2-1	CSARVEGPYVEQFF	TGCAGTGCTAGAGTAGAGGGGCCCTATGTTGAGCAGTTCTTC
TRBD1	.	TRBV6-2/TRBV6-3	TRBJ2-2	CASRTTGVNGELFF	TGTGCCAGCAGAACCACAGGGGTGAACGGGGAGCTGTTTTTT
.	once	TRBV2	TRBJ2-5	CASQEFGGQGTQYF	TGTGCCAGCCAAGAGTTCGGGGGGCAAGGGACCCAGTACTTC
TRBD1	.	TRBV11-3	TRBJ2-2	CASSLVGQGNTGELFF	TGTGCCAGCAGCTTAGTTGGACAGGGGAACACCGGGGAGCTGTTTTTT
TRBD1	.	TRBV9	TRBJ2-7	CASSSAGQGYEQSF	TGTGCCAGCAGCTCCGCAGGACAGGGCTACGAGCAGTCCTTC
TRBD1	many	TRBV6-5	TRBJ2-5	CASSSGTGGLETQYF	TGTGCCAGCAGTTCCGGGACAGGGGGCTTGGAGACCCAGTACTTC
.	.	TRBV7-9	TRBJ2-6	CASSLGSAGANVLTF	TGCGCCAGCAGCTTAGGGTCAGCTGGGGCCAACGTCCTGACTTTC
TRBD2	.	TRBV6-6	TRBJ2-7	CARRLAGDLEQYF	TGTGCCAGAAGACTAGCGGGAGACCTCGAGCAGTACTTC